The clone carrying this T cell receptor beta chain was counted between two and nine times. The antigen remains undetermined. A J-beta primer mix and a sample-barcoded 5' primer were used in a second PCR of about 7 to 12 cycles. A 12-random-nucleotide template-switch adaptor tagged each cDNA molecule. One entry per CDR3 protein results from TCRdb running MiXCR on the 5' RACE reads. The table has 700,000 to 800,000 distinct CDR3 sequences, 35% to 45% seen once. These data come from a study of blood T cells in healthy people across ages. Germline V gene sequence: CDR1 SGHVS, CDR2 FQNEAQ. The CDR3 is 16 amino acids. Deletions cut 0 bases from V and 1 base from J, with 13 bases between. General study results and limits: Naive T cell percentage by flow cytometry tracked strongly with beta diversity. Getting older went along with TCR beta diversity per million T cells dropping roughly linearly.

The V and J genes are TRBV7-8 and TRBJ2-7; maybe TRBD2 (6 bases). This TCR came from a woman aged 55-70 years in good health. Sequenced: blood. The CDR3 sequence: CASSLASGGESYEQYF. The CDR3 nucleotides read TGTGCCAGCAGCTTAGCTTCCGGGGGAGAGTCCTACGAGCAGTACTTC.